One T cell receptor (beta chain) is described in this entry. Antigen: not known. The data stem from a study of cytomegalovirus exposure and HLA in healthy donors. Study conclusions and caveats: V- and J-gene trimming of TCR beta was linked (in a later analysis) to a missense DCLRE1C variant. Researchers reported from a later analysis that most CMV-associated TCR beta chains appeared HLA-restricted. Testing in vitro showed three CMV-associated chains specific for CMV antigens.

PCR was performed using 60 Vbeta and 13 Jbeta primers. Here immunoSEQ multiplex PCR was the method, and the copy in TCRdb shows in-frame clones only, minus some. The sample shows about 180,000 clones, around 80% of them seen only once. The CDR3 length is 15 residues. With V trimmed by 6 bases and J by 5 bases, 12 bases remained unmatched. Per the germline V gene, CDR1 is MNHEY and CDR2 is SVGAGI. Sequencing was carried out using PBMCs. This clonotype originated in a man aged 18-30 years in good health and CMV-seronegative. The chain recombines TRBV6-5 with TRBJ2-7; TRBD1 matches 8 bases. The CDR3 nucleotides are TGTGCCAGCAGACCCACAGGGGGTATCTTCCACGAGCAGTACTTC. It specifies CASRPTGGIFHEQYF.